The sequence of this TCR beta chain was determined in a study of radiotherapy plus CTLA-4 blockade in lung cancer listed by TCRdb under 2018. In the study overall: Objective responses were observed in approximately 19% of enrolled patients, and disease control was achieved in approximately 32%. Summary of the overall study and its limitations: After treatment with radiotherapy and ipilimumab, TCR clones that came from tumors expanded in the peripheral blood. Increased serum interferon-beta after radiation, together with early dynamic changes in blood T cell clones, were reported to be the strongest predictors of response.

CDR1 and CDR2 were assigned from the germline V gene as SGHNT and YENEEA. V lost 5 bases and J lost 4 bases, and the count of bases not matched to a germline gene is 7. The CDR3, from cysteine to phenylalanine, totals 15 residues. Only the CDR3 DNA is retained, 45 bases long and in frame from the first base. In this study, focal radiation therapy paired with CTLA-4 blockade (ipilimumab) was tested in patients who had chemo-refractory metastatic non-small-cell lung cancer. Preparation of the library involved the immunoSEQ multiplex PCR assay. This is the immuneACCESS table as TCRdb keeps it, with only in-frame sequences that have V and J called. A part of the clones is gone; compared with another copy, unresolved V genes explain less than half, and the rest is unexplained. The sample table shows about 41,000 clones, and roughly 76% are seen once. The ten biggest clones cover approximately 8.8% of the sample.

For this clone: It has no known antigen specificity. Base qualities are not provided; no much larger clone lies one nucleotide away. The same CDR3 can be traced to other DNA sequences in this sample.

Recombination connected TRBV11-3 to TRBJ1-3; 8 middle bases align to TRBD1. The material sequenced was peripheral blood, taken from a patient treated with radiotherapy plus ipilimumab. This TCR was sampled from a human donor with non-small cell lung cancer who had stable disease on radiotherapy plus ipilimumab. The nucleotide sequence reads as follows: TGTGCCAGCAGCCCTGGACAGGGTCCAGGAAACACCATATATTTT. Translated, it reads CASSPGQGPGNTIYF.